The 19 T cell receptor beta chains in this list originate from one sample, sequenced in a study of cytomegalovirus exposure and HLA in healthy donors. The PCR made use of 60 Vbeta and 13 Jbeta primers. Profiled with immunoSEQ multiplex PCR; TCRdb holds only in-frame clones, not every one. The data show around 120,000 clones, roughly two thirds seen once. The material sequenced was PBMCs. The receptor source for this set is a man aged 30-40 years in good health and CMV-seropositive.

The J gene is TRBJ1-2, the V gene TRBV7-6; the match to TRBD1 covers 8 bases. Germline lookup yields CDR1 SGHVS and CDR2 FNYEAQ. Trimming took 5 bases from V and 2 from J; bases not matched to a gene: 1. The CDR3 contains 13 residues. Here the CDR3 DNA reads TGTGCCAGCAGCCGGACAGGGAACTATGGCTACACCTTC. This gives the protein CASSRTGNYGYTF.

This chain links TRBV6-6 with TRBJ2-6; 10 bases fit TRBD2. The CDR3 contains 16 residues. J lost 1 base, V lost 8 bases, and 5 bases had no gene match. CDR1 and CDR2 (germline): MNHNY, SVGAGI (reference sequence). The CDR3 coding sequence is TGTGCCAGCGGGGCTAGCGGGAGATCTGGGGCCAACGTCCTGACTTTC. Translating gives CASGASGRSGANVLTF.

V is TRBV29-1 and J is TRBJ1-3; no definite D call. The V gene's germline CDR1 is SQVTM and CDR2 ANQGSEA. The CDR3 loop spans 13 amino acids. The ends were cut back, 6 bases at V and 0 bases at J, with 9 bases in the middle. The DNA of the CDR3 is TGCAGCGTAACTTGGAGCTCTGGAAACACCATATATTTT. Its protein is CSVTWSSGNTIYF.

This chain connects TRBV11-2 to TRBJ2-5, with a weak D call TRBD1 (6 bases). CDR1 and CDR2 from the germline V gene are SGHAT and FQNNGV. This CDR3 is built from 16 residues. Trimming removed 5 bases at V and 3 bases at J, with 19 bases between. The CDR3 DNA is TGTGCCAGCAGCCTAAACAGGGCAGCCCCTGAAGAGACCCAGTACTTC. Translating gives CASSLNRAAPEETQYF.

This rearrangement joins TRBV5-6 to TRBJ2-1; 13 bases map to TRBD2. The ends lost 8 bases at V and 4 bases at J; junction bases unmatched: 3. The CDR3 length is 14 residues. The germline V gene has CDR1 SGHDT and CDR2 YYEEEE. Here the CDR3 reads CASSGLAGYNEQFF. The CDR3 coding sequence is TGTGCCAGTTCGGGACTAGCGGGGTACAATGAGCAGTTCTTC.

The table lists this clone with a count of one. The chain combines TRBV13 with TRBJ2-3; 12 bases agree with TRBD2. V trimming: 4 bases; J trimming: 2 bases; junction bases outside the gene matches: 7. Germline CDR1 PRHDT, CDR2 FYEKMQ (reference sequence). There are 17 residues in the CDR3. The chain's CDR3 is CASSSPTSGSNTDTQYF. CDR3 nucleotide sequence: TGTGCCAGCAGCTCACCGACTAGCGGGAGCAACACAGATACGCAGTATTTT.

This chain joins TRBV27 and TRBJ1-2, with 11 bases lining up with TRBD1. The CDR3 runs to 15 residues. Germline trimming cut 6 bases from V and 4 bases from J; bases unmatched to any gene: 7. The germline CDR1 and CDR2 sequences are MNHEY and SMNVEV (reference sequence). CDR3: CASSPDRGQVYGYTF. Here the CDR3 DNA reads TGTGCCAGCAGCCCGGACAGGGGGCAGGTCTATGGCTACACCTTC.

The chain recombines TRBV14 with TRBJ2-3, with TRBD2 matching 9 bases. J lost 1 base, V lost 3 bases, and 5 bases had no gene match. CDR1 is SGHDN, CDR2 FVKESK, per germline. The length of the CDR3 is 16 residues. CDR3 sequence: CASSHPLAGRTDTQYF. The CDR3 bases are TGTGCCAGCAGCCACCCACTAGCGGGCCGCACAGATACGCAGTATTTT.

The chain has TRBV7-7 and TRBJ2-6; D unclear. Germline V gene sequence: CDR1 SSHAT, CDR2 FNYEAQ (reference sequence). V was pared by 3 bases and J by 0 bases, with 15 bases between. The CDR3 has 18 residues. The CDR3 nucleotides are TGTGCCAGCAGCTTGTATTTTACGAGCCCCTCTGGGGCCAACGTCCTGACTTTC. Protein sequence: CASSLYFTSPSGANVLTF. Combining the CDR3 with reference TRBV7-7 and TRBJ2-6 gives the whole variable domain GAGVSQSPRYKVTKRGQDVTLRCDPISSHATLYWYQQALGQGPEFLTYFNYEAQPDKSGLPSDRFSAERPEGSISTLTIQRTEQRDSAMYRCASSLYFTSPSGANVLTFGAGSRLTVL.

The count of this clone is one. The chain carries TRBV27 and TRBJ1-1; 9 bases are a match to TRBD1. Per germline, CDR1 MNHEY and CDR2 SMNVEV (reference sequence). CDR3 size: 13 residues. The V segment lost 4 bases and the J segment 7 bases; nucleotides outside the gene matches: 4. CDR3 DNA: TGTGCCAGCAGTTACAGGGGGCTTGATGAAGCTTTCTTT. Translation gives CASSYRGLDEAFF.

The V and J genes are TRBV6-1 and TRBJ2-2; TRBD1 matches 7 bases. The CDR3 loop spans 15 amino acids. The junction had 5 bases not matched to a gene; V was cut back by 6 bases and J by 1 base. Germline values: CDR1 MNHNS, CDR2 SASEGT. The CDR3 coding sequence is TGTGCCAGCAGCGCAGGACAGGAGAACACCGGGGAGCTGTTTTTT. This gives the protein CASSAGQENTGELFF.

This clone has more than one count but fewer than ten. The V and J genes are TRBV18 and TRBJ1-5; D is possibly TRBD1 (5 bases). The CDR3 sequence is 14 residues long. Germline V lookup: CDR1 KGHSH, CDR2 LQKENI. V lost 1 base and J lost 8, with 12 bases in between. The CDR3 loop is CASSPRGGMEPQHF. The CDR3 DNA follows: TGTGCCAGCTCACCACGGGGCGGTATGGAGCCCCAGCATTTT.

The CDR3 here is CASSFGASYEQYF. CDR3 bases: TGCGCCAGCAGCTTTGGGGCTTCCTACGAGCAGTACTTC. The chain is built from TRBV5-1 and TRBJ2-7; D may be TRBD1 (5 bases). This CDR3 has 13 amino acids. Trimming cost V 2 bases and J 1 base, with 7 bases left between them. Germline V gene data show CDR1 as SGHRS and CDR2 as YFSETQ.

The chain links TRBV5-1 to TRBJ2-5; weak D call: TRBD1 (5 bases). Trimming took 5 bases from V and 5 from J, leaving 16 bases between them. Germline V gene data show CDR1 as SGHRS and CDR2 as YFSETQ. The CDR3 is 14 residues long. The CDR3 sequence: CASRYDVGQETQYF. The CDR3 DNA reads TGCGCCAGCAGATATGACGTGGGGCAGGAGACCCAGTACTTC.

The chain recombines TRBV7-8 with TRBJ2-7; the D gene is possibly TRBD2 (6 bases). The CDR3 runs to 17 residues. Germline assignment: CDR1 SGHVS and CDR2 FQNEAQ. Trimming stripped 4 bases from V and 4 bases from J, with 23 bases between. CDR3 coding DNA: TGTGCCAGCAGCTCGTTCAGCCTCGGGCGGGGAGGTTACGAGCAGTACTTC. The encoded protein is CASSSFSLGRGGYEQYF.

CDR3 region: CASSRATEAFF. CDR3 nucleotide sequence: TGTGCCTCGTCCCGTGCGACTGAAGCTTTCTTT. The J gene is TRBJ1-1, the V gene TRBV30; no definite D call. Trimming cost V 7 bases and J 5 bases, with 11 bases left between them. Germline values: CDR1 GTSNPN, CDR2 SVGIG (reference sequence). There are 11 residues in the CDR3.

This clone was seen only once. V is TRBV18 and J is TRBJ1-5, with 7 bases fitting TRBD1. Unmatched junction bases numbered 5, after V lost 3 bases and J lost 6 bases. The CDR3 runs 14 residues. The germline V gene has CDR1 KGHSH and CDR2 LQKENI. For the CDR3, the DNA is TGTGCCAGCTCACCTAGACAGGGTGCTCAGCCCCAGCATTTT. As protein: CASSPRQGAQPQHF.

The chain carries TRBV9 and TRBJ2-3, with a possible D match to TRBD2 (5 bases). V lost 2 bases, J lost 0 bases, and 10 bases lay in between. The germline CDR1 and CDR2 sequences are SGDLS and YYNGEE. The CDR3 totals 15 residues. Here the CDR3 reads CASSVMGVSTDTQYF. CDR3 in DNA: TGTGCCAGCAGCGTTATGGGAGTGAGCACAGATACGCAGTATTTT. The full variable domain, its missing parts supplied by reference TRBV9 and TRBJ2-3, is DSGVTQTPKHLITATGQRVTLRCSPRSGDLSVYWYQQSLDQGLQFLIQYYNGEERAKGNILERFSAQQFPDLHSELNLSSLELGDSALYFCASSVMGVSTDTQYFGPGTRLTVL.

The chain links TRBV4-3 to TRBJ2-2; TRBD2 agrees at 9 bases. Germline loops: CDR1 LGHNA, CDR2 YSLEER. V shed 4 bases, J shed 4 bases, and the junction held 10 bases outside the gene matches. This CDR3 comprises 17 residues. Written as DNA, the CDR3 is TGCGCCAGCAGCCCGACCCTGACTAGCGGTCCCACCGGGGAGCTGTTTTTT. Protein product: CASSPTLTSGPTGELFF.